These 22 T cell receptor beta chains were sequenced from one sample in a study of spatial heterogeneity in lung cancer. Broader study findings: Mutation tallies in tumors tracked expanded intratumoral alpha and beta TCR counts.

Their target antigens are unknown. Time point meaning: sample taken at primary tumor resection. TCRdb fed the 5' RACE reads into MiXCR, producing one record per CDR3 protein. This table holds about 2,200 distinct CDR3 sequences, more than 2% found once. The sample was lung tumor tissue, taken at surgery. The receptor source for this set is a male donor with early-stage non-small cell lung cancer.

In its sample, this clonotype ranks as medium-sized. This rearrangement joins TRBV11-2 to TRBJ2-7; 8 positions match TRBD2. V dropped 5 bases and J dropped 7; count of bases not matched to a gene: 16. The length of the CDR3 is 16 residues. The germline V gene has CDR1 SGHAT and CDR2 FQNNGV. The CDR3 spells CASSPHIAGQRGEQYF. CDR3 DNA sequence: TGTGCCAGCAGCCCCCATATAGCGGGACAACGGGGGGAGCAGTACTTC.

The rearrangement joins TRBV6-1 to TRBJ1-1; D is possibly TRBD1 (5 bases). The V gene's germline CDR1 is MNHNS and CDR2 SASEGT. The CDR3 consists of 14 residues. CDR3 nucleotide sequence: TGTGACAGAAGGGGAAGTAAGATGAACACTGAAGCTTTCTTT. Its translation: CDRRGSKMNTEAFF.

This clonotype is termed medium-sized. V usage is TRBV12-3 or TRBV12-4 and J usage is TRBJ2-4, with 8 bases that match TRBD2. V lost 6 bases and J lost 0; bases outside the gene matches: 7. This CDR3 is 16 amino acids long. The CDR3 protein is CASSQLAALAKNIQYF. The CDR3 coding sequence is TGTGCCAGCAGCCAACTAGCGGCCTTAGCCAAAAACATTCAGTACTTC.

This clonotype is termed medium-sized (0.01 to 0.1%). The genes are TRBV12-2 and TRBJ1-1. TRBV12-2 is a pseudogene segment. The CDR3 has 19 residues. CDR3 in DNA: TGTGCAAGTCGCCCCACAGGGTTCGAGGGAGGGAGGAAGGACACTGAAGCTTTCTTT. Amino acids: CASRPTGFEGGRKDTEAFF.

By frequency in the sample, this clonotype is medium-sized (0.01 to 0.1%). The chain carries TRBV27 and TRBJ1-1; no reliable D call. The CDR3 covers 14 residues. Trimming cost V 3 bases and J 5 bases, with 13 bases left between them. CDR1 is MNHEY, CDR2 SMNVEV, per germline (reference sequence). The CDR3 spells CASSFTGSVTEAFF. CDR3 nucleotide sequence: TGTGCCAGCAGTTTCACTGGCTCGGTTACTGAAGCTTTCTTT.

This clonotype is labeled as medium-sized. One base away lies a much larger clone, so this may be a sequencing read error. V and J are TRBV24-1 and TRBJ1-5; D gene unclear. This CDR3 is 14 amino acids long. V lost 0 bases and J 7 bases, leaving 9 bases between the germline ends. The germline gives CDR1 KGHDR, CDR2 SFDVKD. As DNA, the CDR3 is TGTGCCACCAGTGATTTGTCGGGAGAACAGCCCCAGCATTTT. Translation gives CATSDLSGEQPQHF.

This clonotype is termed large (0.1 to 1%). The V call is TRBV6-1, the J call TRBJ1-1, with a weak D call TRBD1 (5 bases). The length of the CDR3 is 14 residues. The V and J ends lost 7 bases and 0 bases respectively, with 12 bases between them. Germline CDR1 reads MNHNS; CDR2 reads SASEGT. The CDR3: CASILGPLNTEAFF. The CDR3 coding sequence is TGTGCCAGCATCCTGGGACCCTTGAACACTGAAGCTTTCTTT.

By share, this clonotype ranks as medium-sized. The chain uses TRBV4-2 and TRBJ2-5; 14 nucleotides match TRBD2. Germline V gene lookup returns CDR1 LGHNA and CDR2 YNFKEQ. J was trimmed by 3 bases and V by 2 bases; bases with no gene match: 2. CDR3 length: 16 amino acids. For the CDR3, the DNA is TGTGCCAGCAGCCAACAGGGACTAGCGGGAGAAGAGACCCAGTACTTC. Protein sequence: CASSQQGLAGEETQYF.

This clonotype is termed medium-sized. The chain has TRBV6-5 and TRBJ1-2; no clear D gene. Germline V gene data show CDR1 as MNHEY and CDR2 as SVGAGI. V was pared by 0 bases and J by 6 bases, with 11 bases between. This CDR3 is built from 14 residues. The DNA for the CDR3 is TGTGCCAGCAGTTACTCGGCCGCTCCCGATGGCTACACCTTC. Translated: CASSYSAAPDGYTF.

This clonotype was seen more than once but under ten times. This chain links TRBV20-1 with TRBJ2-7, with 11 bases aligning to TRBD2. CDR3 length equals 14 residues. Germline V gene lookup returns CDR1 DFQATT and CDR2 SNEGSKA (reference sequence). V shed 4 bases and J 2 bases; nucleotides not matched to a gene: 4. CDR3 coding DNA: TGCAGTGCTACCCGGACTAGCGGGCCCTACGAGCAGTACTTC. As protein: CSATRTSGPYEQYF.

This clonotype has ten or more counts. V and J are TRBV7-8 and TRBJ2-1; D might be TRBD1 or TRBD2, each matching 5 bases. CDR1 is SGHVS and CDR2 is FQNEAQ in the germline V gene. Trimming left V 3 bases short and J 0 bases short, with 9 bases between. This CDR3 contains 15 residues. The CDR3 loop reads CASSFGGVSYNEQFF. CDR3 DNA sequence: TGTGCCAGCAGCTTTGGGGGAGTCTCCTACAATGAGCAGTTCTTC.

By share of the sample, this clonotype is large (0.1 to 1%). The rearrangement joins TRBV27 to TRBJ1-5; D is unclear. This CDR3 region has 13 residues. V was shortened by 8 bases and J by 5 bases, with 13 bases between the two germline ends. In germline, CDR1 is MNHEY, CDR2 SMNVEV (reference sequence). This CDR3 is CASSSGRDQPQHF. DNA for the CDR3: TGTGCCAGCTCCTCCGGGAGGGATCAGCCCCAGCATTTT.

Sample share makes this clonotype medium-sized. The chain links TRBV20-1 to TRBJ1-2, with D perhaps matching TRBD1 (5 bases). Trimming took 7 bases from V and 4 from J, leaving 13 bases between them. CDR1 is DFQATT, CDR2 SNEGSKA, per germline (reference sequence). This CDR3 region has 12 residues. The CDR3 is CSVRGLVYGYTF. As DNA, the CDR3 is TGCAGTGTCCGGGGACTGGTCTATGGCTACACCTTC.

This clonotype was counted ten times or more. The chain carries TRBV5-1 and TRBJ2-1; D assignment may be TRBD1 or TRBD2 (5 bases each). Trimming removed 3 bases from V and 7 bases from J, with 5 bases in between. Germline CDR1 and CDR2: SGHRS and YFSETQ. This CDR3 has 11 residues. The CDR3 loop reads CASSWGNEQFF. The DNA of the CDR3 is TGCGCCAGCAGCTGGGGGAATGAGCAGTTCTTC.

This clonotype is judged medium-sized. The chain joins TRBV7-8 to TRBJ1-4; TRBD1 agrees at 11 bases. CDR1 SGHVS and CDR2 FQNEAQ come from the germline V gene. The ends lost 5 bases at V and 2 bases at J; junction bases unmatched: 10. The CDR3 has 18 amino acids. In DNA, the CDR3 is TGTGCCAGCAGCCCCCTTGGGACAGGGGGAGCGACTAATGAAAAACTGTTTTTT. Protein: CASSPLGTGGATNEKLFF.

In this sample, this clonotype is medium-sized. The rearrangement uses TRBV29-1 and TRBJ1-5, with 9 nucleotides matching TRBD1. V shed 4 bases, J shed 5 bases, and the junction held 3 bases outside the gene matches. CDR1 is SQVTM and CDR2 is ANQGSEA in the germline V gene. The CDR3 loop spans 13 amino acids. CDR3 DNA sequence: TGCAGCGTTGGCCGGGACAGGGATCAGCCCCAGCATTTT. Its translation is CSVGRDRDQPQHF.

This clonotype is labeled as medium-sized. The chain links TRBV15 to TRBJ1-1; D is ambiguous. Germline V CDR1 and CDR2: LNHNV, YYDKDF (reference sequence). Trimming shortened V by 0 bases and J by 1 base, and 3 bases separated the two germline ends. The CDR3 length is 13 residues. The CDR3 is CATSREANTEAFF. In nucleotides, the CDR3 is TGTGCCACCAGCAGAGAAGCGAACACTGAAGCTTTCTTT.

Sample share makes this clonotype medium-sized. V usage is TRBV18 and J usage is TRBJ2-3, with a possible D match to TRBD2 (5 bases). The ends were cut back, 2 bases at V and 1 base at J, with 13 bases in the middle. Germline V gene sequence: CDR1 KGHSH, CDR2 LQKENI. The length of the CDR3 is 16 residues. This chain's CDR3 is CASSPSRIGGTDTQYF. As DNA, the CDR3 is TGTGCCAGCTCACCATCCCGCATCGGGGGCACAGATACGCAGTATTTT.

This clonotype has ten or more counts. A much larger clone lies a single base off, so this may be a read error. Written as DNA, the CDR3 is TGTGCCAGCAGTCAGGACAGAACCAGGAACACTGAAGCTTTCTTT. Translation gives CASSQDRTRNTEAFF. The chain employs TRBV2 and TRBJ1-1, with a tentative D call TRBD1 (6 bases). The CDR3 spans 15 residues. CDR1 and CDR2 from the germline V gene are SNHLY and FYNNEI. V gave up 5 bases and J gave up 1 base, with 14 bases separating them. The full variable domain, its missing parts supplied by reference TRBV2 and TRBJ1-1, is EPEVTQTPSHQVTQMGQEVILRCVPISNHLYFYWYRQILGQKVEFLVSFYNNEISEKSEIFDDQFSVERPDGSNFTLKIRSTKLEDSAMYFCASSQDRTRNTEAFFGQGTRLTVV.

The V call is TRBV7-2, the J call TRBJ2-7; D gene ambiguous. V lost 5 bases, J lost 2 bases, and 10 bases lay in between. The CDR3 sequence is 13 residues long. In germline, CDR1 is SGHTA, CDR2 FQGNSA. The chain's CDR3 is CASSRLGTYEQYF. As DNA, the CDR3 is TGTGCCAGCAGCCGCCTGGGGACCTACGAGCAGTACTTC. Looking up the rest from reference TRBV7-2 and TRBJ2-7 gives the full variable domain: GAGVSQSPSNKVTEKGKDVELRCDPISGHTALYWYRQSLGQGLEFLIYFQGNSAPDKSGLPSDRFSAERTGGSVSTLTIQRTQQEDSAVYLCASSRLGTYEQYFGPGTRLTVT.

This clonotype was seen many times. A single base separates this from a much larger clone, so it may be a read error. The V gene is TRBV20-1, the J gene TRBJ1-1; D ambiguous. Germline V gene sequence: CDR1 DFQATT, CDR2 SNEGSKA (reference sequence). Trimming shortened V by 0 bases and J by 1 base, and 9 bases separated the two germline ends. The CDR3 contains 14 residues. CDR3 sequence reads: CSAREKERNTEAFF. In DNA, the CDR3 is TGCAGTGCTAGAGAAAAAGAGCGGAACACTGAAGCTTTCTTT.

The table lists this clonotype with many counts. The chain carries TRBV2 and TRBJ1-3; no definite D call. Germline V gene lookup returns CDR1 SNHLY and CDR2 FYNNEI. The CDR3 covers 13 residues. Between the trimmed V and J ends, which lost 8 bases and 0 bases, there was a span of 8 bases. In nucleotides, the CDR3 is TGTGCCAGCCTGAGGACCTCTGGAAACACCATATATTTT. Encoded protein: CASLRTSGNTIYF.